This T cell receptor beta chain originates from a study of identifying expanded T cells in peripheral blood. Profiled with immunoSEQ multiplex PCR; TCRdb holds only in-frame clones, not every one. The repertoire includes 130,000 or so clones, approximately 88% of them detected once, and approximately 3% sits in the top ten. This clone was seen just once. Antigen specificity is unknown. Healthy donors had no documented immune events, such as infections, while sampled. Study-level results: Clone count variance between roughly 2-week samples rose with total template count.

This CDR3 region has 17 residues. CDR1 and CDR2 (germline): LGHNA, YSLEER. The V end lost 0 bases, the J end lost 7 bases, and 21 bases lay between the germline ends. This TCR derives from a person between 18 and 69 years old in good health. J is TRBJ1-2 and V is TRBV4-3; D possibly corresponds to TRBD1 (5 bases). Material: blood. The CDR3 region has the DNA TGCGCCAGCAGCCAAGACCCAAAGACAGACTTAATTGGTGGCTACACCTTC. Protein sequence: CASSQDPKTDLIGGYTF.